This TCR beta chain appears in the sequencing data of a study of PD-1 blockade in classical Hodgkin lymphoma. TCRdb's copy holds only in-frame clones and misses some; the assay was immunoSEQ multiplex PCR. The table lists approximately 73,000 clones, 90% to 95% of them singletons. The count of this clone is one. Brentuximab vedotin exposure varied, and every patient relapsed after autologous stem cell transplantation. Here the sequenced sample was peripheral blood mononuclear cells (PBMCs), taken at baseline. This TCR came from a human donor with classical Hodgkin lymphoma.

The CDR3 DNA is TGTGCCAGCAGCTCCCATTGGGAGACCCAGTACTTC. The encoded protein is CASSSHWETQYF. V gene TRBV7-9 combines with J gene TRBJ2-5, with D uncertain. V was cut by 4 bases and J by 5 bases, with 8 bases left in between. This CDR3 spans 12 amino acids. Germline V gene sequence: CDR1 SEHNR, CDR2 FQNEAQ (reference sequence).